These 5 T cell receptor beta chains were sequenced from one sample in a study of identical twins. TCRdb used MiXCR to reprocess the 5' RACE reads, holding one entry per CDR3 protein. The data contain hundreds of thousands of distinct CDR3 sequences, 20% to 25% of them singletons. The data were also submitted as part of a second study, on T cells expressing NK-cell markers.

Material for sequencing was PBMCs. These receptors all stem from a woman aged 18-29 years in good health.

V gene TRBV5-1 combines with J gene TRBJ1-1; 7 bases are a match to TRBD1. This CDR3 region has 14 residues. Germline V gene sequence: CDR1 SGHRS, CDR2 YFSETQ. The V segment lost 4 bases and the J segment 2 bases; nucleotides outside the gene matches: 5. CDR3 residues: CASSTGQVNTEAFF. In DNA, the CDR3 is TGCGCCAGCAGCACCGGACAGGTTAACACTGAAGCTTTCTTT.

The V gene is TRBV5-6, the J gene TRBJ2-1, with D possibly matching TRBD2 (5 bases). The CDR3 length is 14 residues. Trimming pared 0 bases from V and 9 bases from J, leaving 13 bases between. Germline V gives CDR1 SGHDT, CDR2 YYEEEE. In DNA, the CDR3 is TGTGCCAGCAGCTTGGGGCTAGCCCACGGTGAGCAGTTCTTC. It is translated as CASSLGLAHGEQFF.

The V and J genes are TRBV9 and TRBJ2-5, with D unclear. The CDR3 is 14 amino acids. Deletions cut 3 bases from V and 7 bases from J, with 16 bases between. Germline V gene sequence: CDR1 SGDLS, CDR2 YYNGEE. This CDR3 reads CASSAASRASTQYF. As DNA, the CDR3 is TGTGCCAGCAGCGCAGCATCCCGGGCCTCGACCCAGTACTTC.

This clonotype was observed a handful of times. The CDR3 sequence is CASSSDYYEQYF. CDR3 coding DNA: TGTGCCAGCAGTTCCGATTACTACGAGCAGTACTTC. The V gene is TRBV6-5, the J gene TRBJ2-7; D is unclear. Looked up from germline, CDR1 is MNHEY and CDR2 is SVGAGI. Between the trimmed V and J ends, which lost 4 bases and 3 bases, there was a span of 7 bases. The length of the CDR3 is 12 residues.

This clonotype occurred many times. The genes are TRBV10-3 and TRBJ2-2, with 8 positions matching TRBD1. Germline values: CDR1 ENHRY, CDR2 SYGVKD. The CDR3 spans 13 residues. J gave up 6 bases and V 4 bases, and 1 base lay outside the gene matches. CDR3 DNA sequence: TGTGCCATCAGTGCCAGGGGGCCCGGGGAGCTGTTTTTT. Encoded protein: CAISARGPGELFF.